One sample yielded the 23 T cell receptor beta chains listed below, sequenced in a study of T cell responses to AZD1222 COVID-19 vaccine. TCRdb's copy holds only in-frame clones and misses some; the assay was immunoSEQ multiplex PCR. This sample yields tens of thousands of clones, of which approximately 88% are seen a single time; approximately 5.2% belongs to the top ten. This specimen was peripheral blood, taken 28 days after the second AZD1222 dose. The receptors were sampled from an adult who received the AZD1222 COVID-19 vaccine.

The V call is TRBV19, the J call TRBJ1-2; D not certain. The CDR3 contains 13 residues. Germline V gives CDR1 LNHDA, CDR2 SQIVND (reference sequence). Trimming pared 10 bases from V and 3 bases from J, leaving 15 bases between. The DNA for the CDR3 is TGTGCCACTGCCCCCACTTCGGACTATGGCTACACCTTC. Protein sequence: CATAPTSDYGYTF. Filled out from reference TRBV19 and TRBJ1-2, the complete variable domain reads DGGITQSPKYLFRKEGQNVTLSCEQNLNHDAMYWYRQDPGQGLRLIYYSQIVNDFQKGDIAEGYSVSREKKESFPLTVTSAQKNPTAFYLCATAPTSDYGYTFGSGTRLTVV.

The genes are TRBV5-1 and TRBJ2-2; D may be TRBD2 (5 bases). CDR1 is SGHRS, CDR2 YFSETQ, per germline. The CDR3 loop spans 15 amino acids. Between the trimmed V and J ends, which lost 4 bases and 7 bases, there was a span of 17 bases. The CDR3 is CASSPRLGRGGELFF. In DNA, the CDR3 is TGCGCCAGCAGCCCGAGACTCGGACGGGGCGGGGAGCTGTTTTTT.

This chain joins TRBV5-6 and TRBJ2-7; TRBD1 aligns across 7 bases. Germline CDR1 SGHDT, CDR2 YYEEEE. The CDR3 runs 15 residues. With V trimmed by 3 bases and J by 4 bases, 10 bases remained unmatched. CDR3 nucleotides: TGTGCCAGCAGCTCCGCCGGGACAGCAACATACGAGCAGTACTTC. Amino acid sequence: CASSSAGTATYEQYF.

The rearrangement links TRBV5-1 to TRBJ1-1; D is uncertain. The V end lost 4 bases, the J end lost 1 base, and 11 bases lay between the germline ends. Germline V CDR1 and CDR2: SGHRS, YFSETQ. There are 14 residues in the CDR3. CDR3 protein: CASSLGSSNTEAFF. In DNA, the CDR3 is TGCGCCAGCAGCCTGGGAAGCTCGAACACTGAAGCTTTCTTT.

The chain joins TRBV2 to TRBJ1-6; D ambiguous. The CDR3 covers 15 residues. The V gene's germline CDR1 is SNHLY and CDR2 FYNNEI. With 0 bases removed from V and 10 bases from J, the gap between germline ends came to 13 bases. The CDR3 loop is CASSEAETPWSPLHF. CDR3 bases: TGTGCCAGCAGTGAAGCGGAAACCCCTTGGTCACCCCTCCACTTT.

This clone was detected a few times. The gene calls are TRBV27 and TRBJ1-5, with 10 bases that match TRBD1. From germline, CDR1 is MNHEY and CDR2 SMNVEV (reference sequence). The V segment lost 5 bases and the J segment 6 bases; nucleotides outside the gene matches: 7. CDR3 size: 15 residues. In DNA form, the CDR3 reads TGTGCCAGCAGTCCCAGGACAGGGGGTGTTCAGCCCCAGCATTTT. Its protein is CASSPRTGGVQPQHF.

CDR3 in amino acids: CASGEENTDTQYF. For the CDR3, the DNA is TGTGCTAGTGGAGAGGAAAACACAGATACGCAGTATTTT. The V gene is TRBV12-5, the J gene TRBJ2-3; no clear D gene. The CDR3 consists of 13 residues. The V gene's germline CDR1 is LGHNT and CDR2 FRNRAP. The V end was cut by 6 bases, the J end by 2 bases, with 9 bases between.

The chain carries TRBV7-9 and TRBJ2-7; 9 bases agree with TRBD1. The CDR3 spans 15 residues. Germline assignment: CDR1 SEHNR and CDR2 FQNEAQ (reference sequence). V was pared by 0 bases and J by 5 bases, with 5 bases of the junction left unmatched. For the CDR3, the DNA is TGTGCCAGCAGCTTAGCCGGGACAGGGCTCCACGAGCAGTACTTC. Translating it yields CASSLAGTGLHEQYF.

The chain couples TRBV18 to TRBJ1-6; 7 nucleotides align to TRBD1. From germline, CDR1 is KGHSH and CDR2 LQKENI. CDR3 length equals 14 residues. V lost 2 bases and J lost 8; bases outside the gene matches: 3. CDR3 DNA: TGTGCCAGCTCACCAGGGACAGCAGATTCACCCCTCCACTTT. This sequence encodes CASSPGTADSPLHF.

The chain carries TRBV19 and TRBJ2-5; 8 bases are shared with TRBD2. CDR1 and CDR2 from the germline V gene are LNHDA and SQIVND (reference sequence). J gave up 6 bases and V 1 base, and 16 bases lay outside the gene matches. This CDR3 region has 18 residues. CDR3 DNA sequence: TGTGCCAGTAGTATAGGGCCTAGGCGGGGGGAAGGAACGCAGACCCAGTACTTC. Translating it yields CASSIGPRRGEGTQTQYF.

The V and J genes are TRBV4-1 and TRBJ1-3, with no clear D. Trimming took off 1 base at V and 2 bases at J, with 9 bases between the two ends. Germline lookup yields CDR1 MGHRA and CDR2 YSYEKL. The CDR3 contains 15 residues. The CDR3 DNA sequence: TGCGCCAGCAGCCAAGGTCGGCCCCCTGGAAACACCATATATTTT. Protein sequence: CASSQGRPPGNTIYF.

V gene TRBV30 combines with J gene TRBJ1-2; TRBD1 matches at 10 bases. The J segment lost 6 bases and the V segment lost 5 bases, leaving 9 bases of the junction unmatched. CDR1 and CDR2 from the germline V gene are GTSNPN and SVGIG (reference sequence). This CDR3 has 14 amino acids. The CDR3 DNA follows: TGTGCCTGGCTCGGGACAGGGGTTCCTCATGGCTACACCTTC. Translated, it gives CAWLGTGVPHGYTF.

In this sample, this clone turned up once. The chain employs TRBV10-3 and TRBJ2-7; 9 positions agree with TRBD1. The CDR3 is 12 amino acids. Germline CDR1 ENHRY, CDR2 SYGVKD. The ends lost 8 bases at V and 4 bases at J; junction bases unmatched: 3. The CDR3 protein is CAIGDRAYEQYF. CDR3 in DNA: TGTGCCATCGGGGACAGGGCTTACGAGCAGTACTTC.

The rearrangement uses TRBV6-5 and TRBJ1-2, with D perhaps matching TRBD1 (5 bases). CDR1 is MNHEY, CDR2 SVGAGI, per germline. CDR3 size: 16 residues. Between the trimmed V and J ends, which lost 0 bases and 4 bases, there was a span of 15 bases. The chain's CDR3 is CASSYSFLTDTYGYTF. CDR3 DNA sequence: TGTGCCAGCAGTTACTCGTTTTTGACGGACACCTATGGCTACACCTTC.

The CDR3 nucleotides read TGTGCCAGCAGTTACGGGGGCAGCTCCTACAATGAGCAGTTCTTC. This codes for CASSYGGSSYNEQFF. V and J are TRBV6-5 and TRBJ2-1; a weak D match, TRBD1 (6 bases). The V gene's germline CDR1 is MNHEY and CDR2 SVGAGI. The CDR3 covers 15 residues. V was cut by 2 bases and J by 0 bases, with 8 bases left in between.

The rearrangement joins TRBV6-4 to TRBJ2-3; no clear D gene. CDR1 is MRHNA, CDR2 SNTAGT, per germline. This CDR3 is built from 12 residues. The V end was cut by 5 bases, the J end by 7 bases, with 10 bases between. As DNA, the CDR3 is TGTGCCAGCAGTACCGACGGACATACGCAGTATTTT. Its protein is CASSTDGHTQYF.

The chain uses TRBV11-1 and TRBJ2-7; 8 nucleotides align to TRBD1. Germline CDR1 is SGHAT and CDR2 is FQDESV (reference sequence). Losses at the gene ends were 4 bases for V and 2 bases for J; bases not matched to a gene: 7. The CDR3 loop spans 15 amino acids. The CDR3 reads CASSYGQTGAYEQYF. Here the CDR3 DNA reads TGTGCCAGCAGCTACGGACAGACAGGGGCCTACGAGCAGTACTTC.

A word on this clone: At one boundary the junction diverges from the germline segment, which might be a read error. The chain recombines TRBV20-1 with TRBJ2-7, with D maybe TRBD2 (6 bases). Per germline, CDR1 DFQATT and CDR2 SNEGSKA (reference sequence). The CDR3 runs to 15 residues. CDR3 DNA sequence: TGCAGTTCTAGTAGGGCGGGGTCCAGCTCCTACGAGCAGTACTTC. This encodes CSSSRAGSSSYEQYF.

This rearrangement joins TRBV18 to TRBJ1-4; the D gene is possibly TRBD1 (6 bases). CDR1 is KGHSH, CDR2 LQKENI, per germline. The CDR3 sequence is 14 residues long. Between the trimmed V and J ends, which lost 3 bases and 5 bases, there was a span of 10 bases. The CDR3 reads CASSPRQGNEKLFF. In nucleotides, the CDR3 is TGTGCCAGCTCACCGCGGCAGGGGAATGAAAAACTGTTTTTT.

The rearrangement joins TRBV6-2 or TRBV6-3 to TRBJ1-5; D ambiguous. V dropped 0 bases and J dropped 6 bases, with 9 bases sitting between them. The CDR3 runs 14 residues. Germline CDR1 reads MNHEY; CDR2 reads SVGEGT. CDR3 in amino acids: CASSYSSRGQPQHF. The CDR3 DNA is TGTGCCAGCAGTTACTCGTCGCGCGGTCAGCCCCAGCATTTT.

CDR3 nucleotides: TGTGCCAGCAGTCCGGACATACCGAACACTGAAGCTTTCTTT. Encoded protein: CASSPDIPNTEAFF. The chain couples TRBV11-2 to TRBJ1-1, with a possible D match to TRBD1 (5 bases). This CDR3 comprises 14 residues. Trimming pared 6 bases from V and 1 base from J, leaving 12 bases between. Germline-derived CDR1 and CDR2 are SGHAT and FQNNGV. The full variable domain, completed using reference TRBV11-2 and TRBJ1-1, is EAGVAQSPRYKIIEKRQSVAFWCNPISGHATLYWYQQILGQGPKLLIQFQNNGVVDDSQLPKDRFSAERLKGVDSTLKIQPAKLEDSAVYLCASSPDIPNTEAFFGQGTRLTVV.

This chain links TRBV7-8 with TRBJ1-5; D not resolved. Germline loops: CDR1 SGHVS, CDR2 FQNEAQ. V dropped 1 base and J dropped 4 bases, with 8 bases sitting between them. CDR3 length: 14 amino acids. The CDR3 DNA reads as TGTGCCAGCAGCTTAGGACTGGGGAATCAGCCCCAGCATTTT. Amino acids: CASSLGLGNQPQHF.

The V gene is TRBV3-1 (or the pseudogene TRBV3-2), the J gene TRBJ2-3; possibly TRBD1 or TRBD2 for D (5 bases each). Germline lookup yields CDR1 LGHDT and CDR2 YNNKEL (reference sequence). Deletions cut 6 bases from V and 1 base from J, with 8 bases between. The length of the CDR3 is 13 residues. CDR3 nucleotide sequence: TGTGCCAGCAGACTGGGGGGCACAGATACGCAGTATTTT. Translating gives CASRLGGTDTQYF.